This is a list of T cell receptor beta chains from one sample in a study of T cell responses to AZD1222 COVID-19 vaccine. Sequencing used immunoSEQ multiplex PCR; TCRdb keeps in-frame clones, though not all of them. The sample has more than 80,000 clones; 90% are singletons. Sequenced material: peripheral blood, taken on day 0 of AZD1222 vaccination. The receptor set was obtained from an adult in good health. CDR3s leave out the opening cysteine and the closing phenylalanine or tryptophan. Size tells how often a clone was seen (once, few, many) or the class of an expanded clone, and some rows leave it out.

v_gene,abundance,j_gene,len,CDR3aa
TRBV7-9,.,TRBJ2-1,11,ASSLGQGRMSF
TRBV25-1,.,TRBJ1-2,16,ASSESEDSTLFSDGYT
TRBV6-5,.,TRBJ1-2,13,ASRRKLQGEYGYT
TRBV11-2,.,TRBJ1-5,12,ASSPGTANQPQH
TRBV2,.,TRBJ1-1,9,ASRTVSEAF
TRBV19,few,TRBJ2-3,13,ASSIGGRTADTQY
TRBV10-3,.,TRBJ1-6,14,AIRRDTTSHNSPLH
TRBV11-2,.,TRBJ1-6,14,ASSLDLGGIDSPLH
TRBV18,.,TRBJ2-2,10,ASSSYTGELF
TRBV3-1/TRBV3-2,.,TRBJ2-5,10,ASNYGRETQY
TRBV5-4,many,TRBJ1-3,11,ASSLLGSYTIY
TRBV5-1,.,TRBJ1-2,11,ASSLERNYGYT
TRBV27,.,TRBJ2-2,12,ASSKGQVGGELF
TRBV12-3/TRBV12-4,.,TRBJ2-1,11,ASTSRQGTEQF
TRBV19,.,TRBJ2-7,12,ASSIRQGAYEQY
TRBV19,.,TRBJ1-6,17,ASSISAGSLSSYNSPLH
TRBV18,.,TRBJ2-7,11,ASSPGVRYEQY
TRBV6-5,.,TRBJ1-5,12,ASTRTGGRQPQH
TRBV4-1,.,TRBJ2-4,15,ASSQGFTSGAKNIQY
TRBV6-5,.,TRBJ2-1,10,ATGTRYNEQF
TRBV3-1/TRBV3-2,.,TRBJ2-1,9,ASSQSREQF
TRBV4-2,.,TRBJ1-2,14,ASSQNHRGLSYGYT
TRBV11-3,.,TRBJ1-2,12,ASSLADRTFGYT
TRBV7-6,.,TRBJ2-5,14,ASSLFQGGSSETQY
TRBV7-2,.,TRBJ2-6,13,ASSPSGSGANVLT
TRBV6-5,.,TRBJ2-7,11,ASSYSRWGEQY
TRBV5-4,once,TRBJ2-1,13,ASSLAALAGNEQF
TRBV19,.,TRBJ1-5,13,ASLTSRGGNQPQH
TRBV1,.,TRBJ1-6,14,TSSQRRDRANSPLH
TRBV12-3/TRBV12-4,.,TRBJ1-1,10,ASTDLNTEAF
TRBV7-9,.,TRBJ2-7,10,ASSRTQYEQY
TRBV10-3,.,TRBJ2-1,11,ATTPSSGQGSF
TRBV7-2,.,TRBJ2-3,15,ASSLMASGSSTDTQY